A single sample is the source of the 21 T cell receptor beta chains below, sequenced in a study of blood T cell repertoires in COVID-19. Repertoires were generated with immunoSEQ multiplex PCR, while TCRdb's copy carries only in-frame clones and drops some. The sample lists 350,000 to 500,000 clones, roughly 88% occurring once. The source material was PBMCs or T cells enriched from blood (not recorded which). All receptors come from a woman under 30 who had been exposed to COVID-19.

The rearrangement links TRBV10-3 to TRBJ1-1; D may be TRBD1 (5 bases). The CDR3 is 16 residues long. CDR1 ENHRY and CDR2 SYGVKD come from the germline V gene. V was trimmed by 2 bases and J by 4 bases, leaving 17 bases between them. CDR3 in amino acids: CAISEDPTAPITEAFF. The DNA for the CDR3 is TGTGCCATCAGTGAGGACCCGACAGCGCCAATCACTGAAGCTTTCTTT.

CDR3 protein: CASSTWQYYPYEQYF. CDR3 in DNA: TGTGCCAGTAGTACCTGGCAGTACTACCCCTACGAGCAGTACTTC. The chain links TRBV19 to TRBJ2-7; no definite D call. This CDR3 spans 15 amino acids. V lost 4 bases and J 2 bases, leaving 15 bases between the germline ends. Germline V gene lookup returns CDR1 LNHDA and CDR2 SQIVND (reference sequence).

The count of this clone is one. V is TRBV18 and J is TRBJ2-2; 9 nucleotides align to TRBD1. Germline CDR1 is KGHSH and CDR2 is LQKENI. CDR3 length: 16 residues. Unmatched junction bases numbered 3, after V lost 3 bases and J lost 1 base. The CDR3 sequence: CASSPLGQGNTGELFF. CDR3 nucleotide sequence: TGTGCCAGCTCACCTCTGGGACAGGGGAACACCGGGGAGCTGTTTTTT.

The chain carries TRBV21-1 and TRBJ1-1; the DNA was not used to check the table's D call, TRBD1. TRBV21-1 corresponds to a pseudogene. This CDR3 region has 14 residues. CDR3 nucleotides: TGTGCCAGCAGCAAAGGGCAGGGTTACACTGAAGCTTTCTTT. This translates into CASSKGQGYTEAFF.

The chain couples TRBV25-1 to TRBJ1-4, with TRBD1 identical over 8 bases. The CDR3 loop spans 16 amino acids. V was clipped by 3 bases and J by 8 bases; unmatched bases: 11. Germline-derived CDR1 and CDR2 are MGHDK and SYGVNS. The CDR3: CASSDLGQGGREKLFF. The CDR3 region has the DNA TGTGCCAGCAGTGACTTAGGACAGGGTGGTAGGGAAAAACTGTTTTTT.

J is TRBJ2-3 and V is TRBV28; D possibly corresponds to TRBD2 (6 bases). Germline assignment: CDR1 MDHEN and CDR2 SYDVKM. V was clipped by 5 bases and J by 0 bases, with 15 bases between them. The CDR3 totals 16 residues. The CDR3 DNA is TGTGCCAGCAGTACATGGACGGGAGATAGCACAGATACGCAGTATTTT. This sequence encodes CASSTWTGDSTDTQYF. Supplemented by reference TRBV28 and TRBJ2-3, the full variable domain reads DVKVTQSSRYLVKRTGEKVFLECVQDMDHENMFWYRQDPGLGLRLIYFSYDVKMKEKGDIPEGYSVSREKKERFSLILESASTNQTSMYLCASSTWTGDSTDTQYFGPGTRLTVL.

The chain recombines TRBV2 with TRBJ2-1; TRBD2 matches at 8 bases. This CDR3 contains 14 residues. Losses at the gene ends were 8 bases for V and 7 bases for J; bases not matched to a gene: 10. Germline V lookup: CDR1 SNHLY, CDR2 FYNNEI. CDR3 sequence reads: CASEGLVIFNEQFF. CDR3 nucleotide sequence: TGTGCCAGCGAGGGACTAGTTATATTTAATGAGCAGTTCTTC. The entire variable domain, with the rest obtained from reference TRBV2 and TRBJ2-1, is as follows: EPEVTQTPSHQVTQMGQEVILRCVPISNHLYFYWYRQILGQKVEFLVSFYNNEISEKSEIFDDQFSVERPDGSNFTLKIRSTKLEDSAMYFCASEGLVIFNEQFFGPGTRLTVL.

This clone was found once. The rearrangement links TRBV5-6 to TRBJ2-7; 7 nucleotides align to TRBD1. CDR1 is SGHDT and CDR2 is YYEEEE in the germline V gene. There are 15 residues in the CDR3. Trimming at V came to 2 bases and at J to 3 bases, leaving 8 bases not matched to a gene. The CDR3: CASSFTDRAYYEQYF. The CDR3 nucleotides are TGTGCCAGCAGCTTCACAGACAGGGCATACTACGAGCAGTACTTC.

The chain uses TRBV5-1 and TRBJ2-7, with 7 positions matching TRBD2. The CDR3 has 13 amino acids. CDR1 and CDR2 (germline): SGHRS, YFSETQ. V lost 2 bases, J lost 6 bases, and 5 bases stayed unmatched. The CDR3 spells CASSLREDGEQYF. DNA of the CDR3: TGCGCCAGCAGCTTACGGGAGGACGGCGAGCAGTACTTC.

V usage is TRBV7-9 and J usage is TRBJ1-6; 7 nucleotides match TRBD1. Germline-derived CDR1 and CDR2 are SEHNR and FQNEAQ (reference sequence). The CDR3 extends over 16 amino acids. Losses at the gene ends were 5 bases for V and 5 bases for J; bases not matched to a gene: 9. The CDR3 DNA follows: TGTGCCAGCAGCCCACTCCGGGACAGCAATAATTCACCCCTCCACTTT. It encodes CASSPLRDSNNSPLHF.

The V call is TRBV5-1, the J call TRBJ2-7, with 10 bases lining up with TRBD1. The CDR3 spans 15 residues. Looked up from germline, CDR1 is SGHRS and CDR2 is YFSETQ. V dropped 1 base and J dropped 3; count of bases not matched to a gene: 4. The chain's CDR3 is CASSLSGQGVYEQYF. The CDR3 DNA reads as TGCGCCAGCAGCTTGAGCGGACAGGGGGTCTACGAGCAGTACTTC.

Turning to this clone: This specimen includes other DNA sequences encoding the same CDR3. The genes are TRBV6-5 and TRBJ1-1, with a possible D match to TRBD1 (6 bases). The germline gives CDR1 MNHEY, CDR2 SVGAGI. The CDR3 contains 13 residues. Trimming left V 2 bases short and J 3 bases short, with 7 bases between. CDR3 bases: TGTGCCAGCAGTTACGAGGGGGACACTGAAGCTTTCTTT. It is translated as CASSYEGDTEAFF.

The V call is TRBV19, the J call TRBJ2-5; TRBD1 is a possible D gene (7 bases). This CDR3 contains 15 residues. The germline V gene encodes CDR1 LNHDA and CDR2 SQIVND (reference sequence). V lost 8 bases and J lost 5, with 21 bases in between. DNA for the CDR3: TGTGCCAGTCGCCTAGCAGGGGGGCCAGTCGAGACCCAGTACTTC. Amino acids: CASRLAGGPVETQYF.

This clone was recorded a few times. The genes are TRBV6-2 or TRBV6-3 and TRBJ1-4; 10 positions agree with TRBD1. Germline V gene lookup returns CDR1 MNHEY and CDR2 SVGEGT. With V trimmed by 6 bases and J by 7 bases, 5 bases remained unmatched. This CDR3 is built from 14 residues. The CDR3 nucleotides read TGTGCCAGCAGCGCCGGGACAGGGGTTGAAAAACTGTTTTTT. This sequence encodes CASSAGTGVEKLFF.

The rearrangement links TRBV18 to TRBJ1-1; D is uncertain. The CDR3 contains 15 residues. The germline V gene encodes CDR1 KGHSH and CDR2 LQKENI. V was cut by 5 bases and J by 1 base, with 14 bases left in between. The chain's CDR3 is CASSLREEGNTEAFF. CDR3 DNA sequence: TGTGCCAGCTCATTAAGAGAGGAGGGGAACACTGAAGCTTTCTTT.

The chain links TRBV7-2 to TRBJ2-1, with 11 bases matching TRBD2. This CDR3 contains 16 residues. J was trimmed by 12 bases and V by 4 bases; bases with no gene match: 14. Germline CDR1 is SGHTA and CDR2 is FQGNSA. The CDR3 DNA sequence: TGTGCCAGCAGCTCCGAAGGTAGCGGGAGGGTAATGCCGCAGTTCTTC. It specifies CASSSEGSGRVMPQFF.

This rearrangement joins TRBV5-8 to TRBJ2-7; 9 bases fit TRBD2. Germline V gives CDR1 SGHTS, CDR2 YDEGEE. CDR3 length: 16 amino acids. V lost 4 bases and J lost 3; bases outside the gene matches: 11. CDR3 in DNA: TGTGCCAGCAGCCCCCCTAGCGGGATAAATCTCTACGAGCAGTACTTC. As protein: CASSPPSGINLYEQYF.

The chain carries TRBV25-1 and TRBJ1-6; weak D call: TRBD1 (6 bases). The CDR3 contains 17 residues. CDR1 MGHDK and CDR2 SYGVNS come from the germline V gene. Trimming took off 7 bases at V and 3 bases at J, with 19 bases between the two ends. The CDR3 loop is CASMSTGQSLYNSPLHF. CDR3 DNA: TGTGCCAGCATGTCAACAGGGCAAAGCCTCTATAATTCACCCCTCCACTTT.

The genes are TRBV18 and TRBJ2-7; 9 positions agree with TRBD1. Germline loops: CDR1 KGHSH, CDR2 LQKENI. The CDR3 is 14 amino acids. V shed 4 bases, J shed 4 bases, and the junction held 5 bases outside the gene matches. CDR3 sequence reads: CASSLPGQGYEQYF. For the CDR3, the DNA is TGTGCCAGCTCACTCCCGGGACAGGGTTACGAGCAGTACTTC.

The rearrangement uses TRBV19 and TRBJ2-1, with 11 bases that match TRBD2. There are 16 residues in the CDR3. Trimming at V came to 3 bases and at J to 4 bases, leaving 5 bases not matched to a gene. CDR1 and CDR2 (germline): LNHDA, SQIVND (reference sequence). The CDR3 sequence: CASSISSGGDYNEQFF. The CDR3 coding sequence is TGTGCCAGTAGTATCAGTAGCGGGGGGGATTACAATGAGCAGTTCTTC. Drawing the rest from reference TRBV19 and TRBJ2-1, the complete variable domain is DGGITQSPKYLFRKEGQNVTLSCEQNLNHDAMYWYRQDPGQGLRLIYYSQIVNDFQKGDIAEGYSVSREKKESFPLTVTSAQKNPTAFYLCASSISSGGDYNEQFFGPGTRLTVL.

The chain employs TRBV7-9 and TRBJ2-7; a possible D gene is TRBD1 (6 bases). Germline V gene sequence: CDR1 SEHNR, CDR2 FQNEAQ (reference sequence). V was trimmed by 2 bases and J by 7 bases, leaving 12 bases between them. The CDR3 loop spans 13 amino acids. The CDR3 sequence is CASSLRTGIEQYF. As DNA, the CDR3 is TGTGCCAGCAGCTTACGAACAGGGATTGAGCAGTACTTC.